The sample holds a few counts of the clone carrying this T cell receptor beta chain. This entry comes from a study of blood T cell repertoires in COVID-19. Study at large: Specimens from acute and convalescent COVID-19 originated in the United States, Italy and Spain. T cells, B-cell-depleted T cells, or PBMCs provided the cDNA or gDNA that served as material.

Per the study methods: Quantification of nucleated cells was approximated via reference gene primer amplification. The method was immunoSEQ multiplex PCR; TCRdb's version includes in-frame clones alone and lacks a portion of them. V, J and clone size derive from that table, while D and trimming were established from the DNA sequence. This table has about 60,000 clones, nearly 80% appearing once. The receptor was isolated from a human donor in a cohort sampled during active COVID-19. The sample taken for sequencing was peripheral blood.

The CDR3 loop reads CASSLTLLAAGSNTEAFF. In nucleotides, the CDR3 is TGTGCCAGCAGCTTAACGCTTCTTGCCGCCGGGTCGAACACTGAAGCTTTCTTT. The chain has TRBV7-3 and TRBJ1-1; D gene unclear. The CDR3 is made up of 18 amino acids. Germline loops: CDR1 SGHTA, CDR2 FQGTGA. The V gene lost 0 bases and the J gene lost 1 base, with 18 bases spanning the gap.